The 12 T cell receptor beta chains given below trace back to one sample, sequenced in a study of Tregs in tolerant kidney transplant recipients. Only in-frame clones appear in the TCRdb table, and some are missing; sequencing was by immunoSEQ multiplex PCR. The data contain more than 60,000 clones, approximately 83% of them singletons. Sample: Tregs from blood, taken before the transplant. Source of these receptors: a human donor who received a combined kidney and bone marrow transplant.

This clone has only a few counts. Here the CDR3 reads CASSPSGGPLHF. CDR3 nucleotide sequence: TGTGCCAGTAGCCCGTCAGGGGGTCCCCTCCACTTT. This chain links TRBV19 with TRBJ1-6; TRBD1 agrees at 7 bases. The CDR3 consists of 12 residues. Losses at the gene ends were 6 bases for V and 13 bases for J; bases not matched to a gene: 6. Germline CDR1 is LNHDA and CDR2 is SQIVND (reference sequence).

This chain links TRBV6-5 with TRBJ2-7; no definite D call. Between the trimmed V and J ends, which lost 7 bases and 5 bases, there was a span of 9 bases. This CDR3 spans 11 amino acids. Germline lookup yields CDR1 MNHEY and CDR2 SVGAGI. The CDR3 DNA is TGTGCCAGCAAGGGTCAGGACGAGCAGTACTTC. This gives the protein CASKGQDEQYF.

This clone was detected only once. This chain connects TRBV1 to TRBJ2-4; the table gives TRBD2 as D, unverified against the DNA. TRBV1 is assigned pseudogene status. The CDR3 is 15 residues long. The CDR3 DNA follows: TGCACCAGCAGCGAGGGAGGGGTGGCCAAAAACATTCAGTACTTC. This gives the protein CTSSEGGVAKNIQYF.

The chain recombines TRBV19 with TRBJ1-3, with D hard to call. V lost 4 bases, J lost 0 bases, and 28 bases lay in between. Germline CDR1 reads LNHDA; CDR2 reads SQIVND (reference sequence). The CDR3 runs 21 residues. CDR3 region: CASSKYSPGITYLYSGNTIYF. The DNA of the CDR3 is TGTGCCAGTAGTAAATACTCCCCCGGGATCACGTATTTGTACTCTGGAAACACCATATATTTT.

The chain combines TRBV9 with TRBJ2-5, with a weak D call TRBD2 (6 bases). This CDR3 contains 15 residues. Germline V gene data show CDR1 as SGDLS and CDR2 as YYNGEE. V was clipped by 0 bases and J by 3 bases, with 12 bases between them. CDR3 sequence: CASSVGPREEETQYF. For the CDR3, the DNA is TGTGCCAGCAGCGTAGGTCCCAGGGAGGAAGAGACCCAGTACTTC.

Remarks on this clone: The junction shows a germline mismatch at one end, possibly a read error. Other nucleotide sequences in the sample specify the same CDR3. This chain uses TRBV2 with TRBJ1-1, with D maybe TRBD1 (5 bases). The CDR3 has 15 residues. Germline CDR1 reads SNHLY; CDR2 reads FYNNEI. CDR3 region: CARNLGAGSIIEAFF. CDR3 DNA sequence: TGTGCCAGAAATCTAGGGGCAGGGTCTATAATTGAAGCGTTCTTT.

This chain joins TRBV19 and TRBJ2-6; 9 nucleotides align to TRBD2. J lost 4 bases, V lost 8 bases, and 18 bases had no gene match. Germline CDR1 is LNHDA and CDR2 is SQIVND (reference sequence). The CDR3 has 19 residues. CDR3 nucleotide sequence: TGTGCCAGTCGACCTTCACCCCGCGGGGGGGCTCTCGGGGCCAACGTCCTGACTTTC. Its translation: CASRPSPRGGALGANVLTF.

The CDR3 bases are TGCGCCAGCAGCTCGCACAGGCGACAGGGTTATGGCTACACCTTC. Amino acids: CASSSHRRQGYGYTF. V is TRBV5-1 and J is TRBJ1-2; 7 bases align to TRBD1. The CDR3 is 15 residues long. The junction had 10 bases not matched to a gene; V was cut back by 3 bases and J by 5 bases. Per the germline V gene, CDR1 is SGHRS and CDR2 is YFSETQ.

The genes are TRBV5-1 and TRBJ1-4, with unresolved D. This CDR3 region has 15 residues. CDR1 SGHRS and CDR2 YFSETQ come from the germline V gene. Trimming removed 0 bases at V and 3 bases at J, with 9 bases between. CDR3 sequence (DNA): TGCGCCAGCAGCTTGGAGGTAACAGCTAATGAAAAACTGTTTTTT. Protein product: CASSLEVTANEKLFF.

The chain is built from TRBV5-5 and TRBJ1-5; 9 bases fit TRBD1. Germline CDR1 is SGHKS and CDR2 is YYEKEE (reference sequence). The CDR3 is 17 amino acids. The V gene end was trimmed by 2 bases and the J gene end by 6 bases; junction bases not matched to a gene: 12. The CDR3 nucleotides are TGTGCCAGCAGCTTAGTACAGGGGGCGGTCAGAAGTCAGCCCCAGCATTTT. It translates to CASSLVQGAVRSQPQHF.

The chain carries TRBV15 and TRBJ2-6; no clear D gene. The length of the CDR3 is 16 residues. V was shortened by 2 bases and J by 0 bases, with 8 bases between the two germline ends. Germline V CDR1 and CDR2: LNHNV, YYDKDF (reference sequence). In nucleotides, the CDR3 is TGTGCCACCAGCAGACCCTCCGTCTCTGGGGCCAACGTCCTGACTTTC. It yields the protein CATSRPSVSGANVLTF.

This clone turned up a few times. The chain has TRBV2 and TRBJ2-7; D is undetermined. CDR1 and CDR2 (germline): SNHLY, FYNNEI. V shed 4 bases and J shed 3 bases, with 16 bases lying between them. This CDR3 is 15 amino acids long. CDR3: CASSALEINIYEQYF. The CDR3, as DNA: TGTGCCAGCAGTGCACTGGAGATAAATATCTACGAGCAGTACTTC. Looking up the rest from reference TRBV2 and TRBJ2-7 gives the full variable domain: EPEVTQTPSHQVTQMGQEVILRCVPISNHLYFYWYRQILGQKVEFLVSFYNNEISEKSEIFDDQFSVERPDGSNFTLKIRSTKLEDSAMYFCASSALEINIYEQYFGPGTRLTVT.